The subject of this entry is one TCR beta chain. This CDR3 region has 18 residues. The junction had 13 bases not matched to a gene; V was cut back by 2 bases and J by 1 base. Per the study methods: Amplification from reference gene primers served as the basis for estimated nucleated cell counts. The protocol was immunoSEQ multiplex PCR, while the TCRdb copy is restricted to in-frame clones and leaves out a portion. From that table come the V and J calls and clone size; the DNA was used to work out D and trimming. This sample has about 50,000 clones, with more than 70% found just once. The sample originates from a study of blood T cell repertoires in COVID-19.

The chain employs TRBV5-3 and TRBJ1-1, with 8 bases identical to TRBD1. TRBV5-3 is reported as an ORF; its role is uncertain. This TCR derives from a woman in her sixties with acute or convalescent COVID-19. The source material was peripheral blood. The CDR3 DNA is TGTGCCAGAAGCTTAGGACTGGGGCAGGGGGCGAAGAACACTGAAGCTTTCTTT. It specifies CARSLGLGQGAKNTEAFF.